This entry features one T cell receptor beta chain sequence. Its antigen is undetermined. This entry is derived from a study of memory CD4+ T cells and cytomegalovirus serostatus. Overall study context: Of the healthy Belgian adults, roughly ten were CMV seropositive and 24 seronegative.

TCRdb's table, derived via immunoSEQ multiplex PCR, lists solely in-frame clones and lacks some. The sample lists some 26,000 clones, under 85% occurring once. Study-level results: Repertoires predicted CMV serostatus with median bootstrapped AUC of approximately 0.94. Of approximately 150 reported CMV TCRbeta sequences, roughly 67 were found in memory CD4+ repertoires.

Single viable CD3+CD4+CD8-CD45RO+ cells were sorted as the memory CD4+ T cells. CD4+ T cells were isolated by positive magnetic selection. CDR3 size: 14 residues. Per germline, CDR1 MNHNS and CDR2 SASEGT. V was cut by 4 bases and J by 1 base, with 10 bases left in between. This sequence joins TRBV6-1 and TRBJ1-1, with a possible D match to TRBD1 (5 bases). The sequenced material came from memory CD4+ T cells from blood. The receptor was derived from an adult in good health and CMV-seronegative. CDR3 sequence (DNA): TGTGCCAGCAGTGTATCGGGGCCGAACACTGAAGCTTTCTTT. Encoded protein: CASSVSGPNTEAFF.